This entry features one TCR beta chain sequence. Here immunoSEQ multiplex PCR was the method, and the copy in TCRdb shows in-frame clones only, minus some. The data contain approximately 76,000 clones, over 90% of them singletons. The source of the sample is a study of OX40 agonist ivuxolimab in advanced cancers. Overall study context: Mean age approximately 66 years, range about 23 to 79; roughly 82% male. Previous treatment with anti-PD-1, anti-PD-L1 or anti-CTLA-4 therapy was allowed; about 37% had received some.

Trimming pared 0 bases from V and 0 bases from J, leaving 12 bases between. The germline CDR1 and CDR2 sequences are SGHTA and FQGNSA. This CDR3 spans 17 amino acids. Blood was sampled at baseline, cycle 4 day 1, and cycle 7 day 1. The source was CD4+ or CD8+ T cells sorted from blood, collected in a trial of the OX40 agonist ivuxolimab. This clonotype was sampled from an adult with an advanced solid tumor such as melanoma, head and neck, liver or kidney cancer. This chain links TRBV7-2 with TRBJ2-1; no firm D call. The CDR3 coding sequence is TGTGCCAGCAGCTTAGCCCAGCTTACGAGCTCCTACAATGAGCAGTTCTTC. Its translation is CASSLAQLTSSYNEQFF.